This is a list of T cell receptor beta chains from one sample in a study of T cells in Graves' hyperthyroidism and ophthalmopathy. TCRdb fed the multiplex PCR reads into MiXCR, producing one record per CDR3 protein. The table has under 350,000 distinct CDR3 sequences, over 15% seen once. Sequenced material: blood. These receptors were collected from a woman aged 55 to 70 with Graves' ophthalmopathy. CDR3s include the opening cysteine and the closing phenylalanine or tryptophan. The order of the fields is D gene, CDR3 length, V gene, J gene, clone size, CDR3 protein, CDR3 DNA. A D gene is named only where the DNA matches it firmly. The size entry is marked missing in some rows and otherwise reads once, few, many or a size class.

NA,15,TRBV30,TRBJ2-6,NA,CAWSKGGLRANVLTF,TGTGCCTGGAGTAAGGGGGGGCTGAGGGCCAACGTCCTGACTTTC
NA,13,TRBV19,TRBJ2-7,few,CASSTQIGYEQYF,TGTGCCAGTAGTACCCAAATAGGCTACGAGCAGTACTTC
TRBD1,14,TRBV20-1,TRBJ1-2,few,CSARASGGDYGYTF,TGCAGTGCTAGAGCTTCAGGGGGAGACTATGGCTACACCTTC
NA,18,TRBV18,TRBJ2-2,many,CASSPPNVHTTNTGELFF,TGTGCCAGCTCACCACCTAACGTACACACCACGAACACCGGGGAGCTGTTTTTT
NA,16,TRBV27,TRBJ2-7,NA,CASGNIGGRSSYEQYF,TGTGCCAGCGGGAATATAGGGGGGAGGAGCTCCTACGAGCAGTACTTC
NA,13,TRBV6-1,TRBJ2-5,many,CASSVGHQETQYF,TGTGCCAGCAGTGTGGGACACCAAGAGACCCAGTACTTC
TRBD1,15,TRBV6-1,TRBJ1-5,many,CASSSAGGEVQPQHF,TGTGCCAGCAGCTCAGCAGGGGGCGAAGTCCAGCCCCAGCATTTT
NA,14,TRBV20-1,TRBJ1-1,many,CSARASWDSPDAFF,TGCAGTGCTAGGGCATCTTGGGATTCCCCCGATGCTTTCTTT
NA,15,TRBV7-9,TRBJ1-3,few,CASSRVGTNGNTIYF,TGTGCCAGCAGCCGCGTCGGGACTAATGGAAACACCATATATTTT
NA,16,TRBV7-3,TRBJ1-1,many,CASSPGWGAGNTEAFF,TGTGCCAGCAGCCCCGGTTGGGGTGCTGGGAACACTGAAGCTTTCTTT
TRBD2,15,TRBV5-1,TRBJ2-1,many,CASSSTSGGYNEQFF,TGCGCCAGCAGCTCGACTAGCGGGGGGTACAATGAGCAGTTCTTC
NA,16,TRBV13,TRBJ1-6,once,CASSSLGVSYNSPLHF,TGTGCCAGCAGCTCCCTCGGGGTCTCCTATAATTCACCCCTCCACTTT
TRBD2,15,TRBV28,TRBJ2-3,many,CASSLGAGDTDTQYF,TGTGCCAGCAGTTTAGGAGCGGGGGACACAGATACGCAGTATTTT
NA,16,TRBV6-1,TRBJ2-3,NA,CASSELGSRSLDTQYF,TGTGCCAGCAGTGAATTAGGGAGTCGGTCACTTGATACGCAGTATTTT
TRBD2,18,TRBV20-1,TRBJ2-7,NA,CSVQLRDSERGGLYEQYF,TGCAGTGTTCAACTCCGGGACAGCGAGCGGGGGGGTCTCTACGAGCAGTACTTC
NA,15,TRBV6-2/TRBV6-3,TRBJ2-7,many,CASSYKAGATYEQYF,TGTGCCAGCAGTTACAAGGCGGGGGCAACCTACGAGCAGTACTTC
NA,16,TRBV12-3/TRBV12-4,TRBJ2-1,NA,CASRPPSLIGYNEQFF,TGTGCCAGCAGGCCCCCTAGTTTAATAGGGTACAATGAGCAGTTCTTC
NA,16,TRBV15,TRBJ2-7,NA,CATSRDLGDRGQEQYF,TGTGCCACCAGCAGAGATCTCGGAGACAGAGGACAAGAGCAGTACTTC